The rows below give T cell receptor beta chains drawn from one sample of a study of blood T cells in healthy people across ages. In TCRdb, the 5' RACE reads were re-called with MiXCR into one record per CDR3 protein. Of 1,500,000 or so distinct CDR3 sequences in the sample, 40% to 45% are singletons; the top ten hold about 3.8%. Sequencing was carried out using blood. Every receptor here comes from a woman aged 18-29 years in good health. The conserved cysteine and the conserved F or W are not part of the CDR3 here.

len	j_gene	v_gene	CDR3aa
15	TRBJ2-5	TRBV20-1	SARLAGDPTYQETQY
11	TRBJ2-7	TRBV12-3/TRBV12-4	VSSSRISLEQY
12	TRBJ2-7	TRBV28	ATDGTSGSYEQY
15	-	TRBV7-2	ASRKGYGTSYYNEQY
13	TRBJ2-7	TRBV6-6	ASSYVSGQGYEQY
13	TRBJ2-5	TRBV6-2/TRBV6-3	AGSSSLAVPLEQY
11	TRBJ2-7	TRBV4-3	ASSHSDRYEQY
14	TRBJ2-1	TRBV7-8	ASSTRTRGGEDEQF
13	TRBJ2-2	TRBV6-2/TRBV6-3	ASSYPGPNTGELF
10	TRBJ1-1	TRBV29-1	SVLRLDTEAF
14	TRBJ1-1	TRBV4-1	ASSHHTGSKNTEAF
11	TRBJ2-7	TRBV11-2	ASRNRGRYEQY
14	TRBJ2-7	TRBV2	ASSRTGTSGGYEQY
13	-	TRBV27	ASTDGTGGFHEQY
12	-	TRBV20-1	SAPRGTGVYEQY
11	TRBJ1-1	TRBV7-9	ASSTSGTGKAF
11	TRBJ1-1	TRBV20-1	SARKDRDTEAF
12	TRBJ2-3	TRBV7-2	ASSFYRAIDTQY
12	TRBJ2-1	TRBV29-1	SASGFPRLNEQF
14	TRBJ2-3	TRBV27	ASSLGSPQGVDTQY
13	TRBJ2-1	TRBV20-1	SAPDRASGLETQF
14	TRBJ2-3	TRBV12-3/TRBV12-4	ASSFLRTSGTDTQY
11	TRBJ1-2	TRBV5-1	ASSLPENYGYT
13	TRBJ2-7	TRBV7-2	ASSPRLGFTYEQY
12	TRBJ2-5	TRBV7-2	ASSLPGQRETQY
11	TRBJ1-5	TRBV20-1	SARADINQPQH
11	TRBJ2-1	TRBV7-2	ASQLAVNNEQF
12	TRBJ1-5	TRBV5-1	ASSFSRFNQPQH
15	TRBJ2-1	TRBV7-8	ASSGPTGGFLNNEQF
12	TRBJ2-7	TRBV3-1	AGSLGTGAYEQY
13	TRBJ2-1	TRBV12-3/TRBV12-4	ASTRGSLSYNEQF
14	TRBJ2-3	TRBV13	ASSFWTSGRTDTQY
14	TRBJ1-5	TRBV21-1	ASSGDRDHSNQPQH
11	-	TRBV7-9	ASSATGGHEQY
11	TRBJ1-5	TRBV12-3/TRBV12-4	ASSLSLYQPQH
12	TRBJ1-1	TRBV6-5	AGSVTGSGTEAF
12	TRBJ1-1	TRBV29-1	SVNLRQGSTEAF
13	TRBJ2-1	TRBV20-1	SAKRGTSGYNEQF
12	TRBJ2-3	TRBV4-1	ASSPYAPTDTQY
10	TRBJ2-3	TRBV6-2/TRBV6-3	ASSTLVDTQY
13	TRBJ1-6	TRBV6-6	ASRGQTSNNSPLH
10	TRBJ1-2	TRBV7-9	ASSFINPGYT
12	TRBJ1-6	TRBV27	ASSLDRGQSPLH
14	TRBJ2-1	TRBV7-2	ASSFVISGTGDEQF
13	TRBJ2-4	TRBV28	ASSPRVQLGNIQY
10	TRBJ2-3	TRBV6-2/TRBV6-3	ASSYARDTQY
13	TRBJ1-2	TRBV7-2	ASSLDLGSIYGYT
13	TRBJ1-6	TRBV20-1	SAKQGGADNSSPH
16	TRBJ2-2	TRBV7-3	ASSLSRRLAGGPGELF
14	TRBJ1-1	TRBV15	ATSRTGDGANTEAF
12	TRBJ2-1	TRBV27	ASSSRGVANEQF
11	TRBJ1-1	TRBV20-1	SARSERNTEAF
12	TRBJ2-2	TRBV7-2	ASSEEENTEELF
14	TRBJ1-4	TRBV9	ASSVGGGQANEKLF